This T cell receptor (beta chain) was sequenced during a study of beta chain features in type 1 diabetes. What was sequenced were expressed TCRB transcripts, since all of the isolated RNA had been reverse transcribed. Data came from immunoSEQ multiplex PCR; TCRdb stores just in-frame clones and leaves some out. The sample yields some 150,000 clones, less than 10% seen once. The sample holds a few counts of this clone. CDR1 and CDR2 (germline): SGHVS, FNYEAQ. This CDR3 spans 16 amino acids. Sample: central memory CD4+ T cells from blood. V and J are TRBV7-6 and TRBJ2-5; 9 bases line up with TRBD1. The J call may be incorrect, as the DNA end agrees better with TRBJ2-7. The receptor's source is a woman aged 40 to 50 in good health. As DNA, the CDR3 is TGTGCCAGCAGCAAAAGTACGGGACAGGGTACCTACGAGCAGTACTTC. It codes for CASSKSTGQGTYEQYF.